This T cell receptor beta chain was recorded in a study of chemoradiotherapy in HPV16-positive cancers. Notes on the study in general: Non-HPV-specific T cells did not expand in tumors during treatment, whereas candidate HPV-specific clones and E7-related motifs did.

Germline V CDR1 and CDR2: MNHNS, SASEGT. Trimming at V came to 7 bases and at J to 4 bases, leaving 9 bases not matched to a gene. The CDR3 loop spans 15 amino acids. A word on this clone: What it binds is unknown.

Assay used: immunoSEQ multiplex PCR; TCRdb lists only in-frame clones, some missing. The sample yields fewer than 30,000 clones, 91% seen once. This material consisted of blood, taken from a patient who underwent chemoradiotherapy. The rearrangement links TRBV6-1 to TRBJ2-2; 7 bases are a match to TRBD1. The source is a human donor with HPV-associated anogenital cancer. The CDR3 sequence: CASNLAGGFTGELFF. The CDR3, as DNA: TGTGCCAGCAACCTGGCAGGGGGTTTCACCGGGGAGCTGTTTTTT.